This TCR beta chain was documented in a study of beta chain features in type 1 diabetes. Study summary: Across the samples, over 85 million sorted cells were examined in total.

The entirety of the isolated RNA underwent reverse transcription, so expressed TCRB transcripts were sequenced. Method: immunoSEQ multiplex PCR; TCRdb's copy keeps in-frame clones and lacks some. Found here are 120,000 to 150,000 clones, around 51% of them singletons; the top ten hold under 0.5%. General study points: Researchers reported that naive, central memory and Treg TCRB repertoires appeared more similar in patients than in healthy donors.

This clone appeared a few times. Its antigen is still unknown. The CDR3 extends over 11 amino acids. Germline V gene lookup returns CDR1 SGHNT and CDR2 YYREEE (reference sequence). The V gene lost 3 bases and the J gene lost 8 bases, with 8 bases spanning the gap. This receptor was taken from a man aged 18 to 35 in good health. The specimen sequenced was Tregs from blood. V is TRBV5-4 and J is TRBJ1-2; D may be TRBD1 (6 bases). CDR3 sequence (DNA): TGTGCCAGCAGCTCAGGGGTAGGCTACACCTTC. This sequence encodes CASSSGVGYTF.